This is a list of T cell receptor beta chains from one sample in a study of blood T cell repertoires in COVID-19. TCRdb keeps only in-frame clones here, not all; method: immunoSEQ multiplex PCR. The repertoire consists of roughly 80,000 clones, with over 75% occurring once and the leading ten covering roughly 5.9%. The sequenced material came from peripheral blood. The source is a man aged 50-60 years with active COVID-19. Each CDR3 is given with its conserved first and last residue. Size tells how often a clone was seen (once, few, many) or the class of an expanded clone, and some rows leave it out.

J gene,CDR3 length,clone size,V gene,CDR3 protein
TRBJ1-2,17,-,TRBV15,CATSRDQGQGEIGGYTF
TRBJ2-2,15,once,TRBV27,CASRANALNTGELFF
TRBJ2-7,16,-,TRBV30,CAWSQRNWAGGGEQYF
TRBJ2-2,15,-,TRBV9,CASSEGDSEAGELFF
TRBJ2-7,12,-,TRBV7-9,CASSSGHYEQYF
TRBJ1-1,13,-,TRBV12-5,CASGLGTGAEAFF
TRBJ2-7,15,-,TRBV4-1,CASSQGGQGAYEQYF
TRBJ1-1,14,-,TRBV6-5,CASSYSPQITEAFF
TRBJ1-1,15,once,TRBV19,CASSPGHSMNTEAFF
TRBJ1-6,17,-,TRBV24-1,CATSDLSQSPGNSPLHF
TRBJ2-7,15,few,TRBV9,CASSHLPGQDYEQYF
TRBJ2-5,17,-,TRBV7-2,CASSLGMNTGNQETQYF
TRBJ1-1,14,-,TRBV9,CASSVETGDTEAFF
TRBJ2-1,13,-,TRBV11-3,CASSSGLAGEQFF
TRBJ1-6,17,-,TRBV30,CAWREDRRSSYNSPLHF
TRBJ1-2,12,-,TRBV12-3/TRBV12-4,CASSLPGGGYTF
TRBJ2-7,14,-,TRBV3-1/TRBV3-2,CASSLGGDAYEQYF
TRBJ1-6,14,-,TRBV5-4,CASSRRTGNSPLHF
TRBJ2-5,17,-,TRBV21-1,CASSKDTSGGVLETQYF
TRBJ1-1,16,-,TRBV19,CASRQGNIRGTTEAFF
TRBJ2-1,16,-,TRBV9,CASSEGLAGGLFEQFF
TRBJ1-1,16,-,TRBV19,CASTQWSGQSNTEAFF
TRBJ2-6,17,-,TRBV6-2/TRBV6-3,CASSYGTGGAGANVLTF